This TCR beta chain was recorded in a study of blood T cell repertoires in COVID-19. Assay: immunoSEQ multiplex PCR; the TCRdb copy retains only in-frame clones and omits some. The sample records about 240,000 clones, around 90% being singletons. The sample comprised peripheral blood. The receptor's source is an older woman with active or convalescent COVID-19.

The CDR3 DNA is TGTGCCAGCAGTTACGGGACTAGCGGGGGGTTGGTGTTCTTC. Protein product: CASSYGTSGGLVFF. The chain links TRBV6-2 or TRBV6-3 to TRBJ2-1, with TRBD2 matching over 15 bases. The CDR3 sequence is 14 residues long. Trimming at V came to 2 bases and at J to 15 bases, leaving 5 bases not matched to a gene. CDR1 MNHEY and CDR2 SVGEGT come from the germline V gene.